A single sample is the source of the 14 T cell receptor beta chains below, sequenced in a study of OX40 agonist ivuxolimab in advanced cancers. This table comes from immunoSEQ multiplex PCR, and its TCRdb copy is limited to in-frame clones, with some not included. The top ten hold roughly 5.1% of the sample, which has just under 65,000 clones, less than 95% seen once. This specimen consisted of CD4+ or CD8+ T cells sorted from blood, obtained in a trial of the OX40 agonist ivuxolimab. These receptors were obtained from an adult with an advanced solid tumor such as melanoma, head and neck, liver or kidney cancer.

The chain combines TRBV6-5 with TRBJ1-3, with 7 bases that match TRBD1. Germline V gives CDR1 MNHEY, CDR2 SVGAGI. The CDR3 runs 15 residues. Unmatched junction bases numbered 3, after V lost 2 bases and J lost 2 bases. The CDR3 region has the DNA TGTGCCAGCAGTTACCAAGGGACAGCTGGAAACACCATATATTTT. Its protein product is CASSYQGTAGNTIYF.

The chain couples TRBV23-1 to TRBJ2-2, with TRBD1 matching over 8 bases. TRBV23-1 carries the ORF label, with uncertain function. Trimming at V came to 5 bases and at J to 7 bases, leaving 12 bases not matched to a gene. The CDR3 has 16 amino acids. The CDR3 region has the DNA TGCGCCAGCAGTGATACCCTCAGGGGGCATAACGGGGAGCTGTTTTTT. Its translation is CASSDTLRGHNGELFF.

With respect to this clone: The sample holds other DNA sequences that translate to the same CDR3. The genes are TRBV18 and TRBJ1-2; possibly TRBD1 for D (5 bases). The CDR3 loop spans 13 amino acids. With 3 bases removed from V and 3 bases from J, the gap between germline ends came to 8 bases. The germline V gene has CDR1 KGHSH and CDR2 LQKENI. This CDR3 is CASSPGQDYGYTF. The CDR3 nucleotides read TGTGCCAGCTCACCGGGGCAGGACTATGGCTACACCTTC.

The CDR3 loop is CASALGTSGRARHTGELFF. In nucleotides, the CDR3 is TGTGCCAGCGCACTTGGGACTAGCGGGAGGGCCCGGCACACCGGGGAGCTGTTTTTT. V usage is TRBV5-4 and J usage is TRBJ2-2; 16 bases line up with TRBD2. Germline CDR1 reads SGHNT; CDR2 reads YYREEE (reference sequence). V was clipped by 7 bases and J by 3 bases; unmatched bases: 12. This CDR3 is built from 19 residues.

The chain uses TRBV5-1 and TRBJ2-3; 15 bases match TRBD2. Germline V CDR1 and CDR2: SGHRS, YFSETQ. The CDR3 spans 18 residues. Germline trimming cut 1 base from V and 5 bases from J; bases unmatched to any gene: 8. The CDR3 reads CASSLSGLAGGAGDTQYF. In DNA, the CDR3 is TGCGCCAGCAGCTTGTCGGGACTAGCGGGAGGAGCGGGAGATACGCAGTATTTT.

The chain is built from TRBV5-1 and TRBJ2-2; 12 positions agree with TRBD2. J was trimmed by 6 bases and V by 4 bases; bases with no gene match: 7. The germline V gene encodes CDR1 SGHRS and CDR2 YFSETQ. The CDR3 extends over 16 amino acids. CDR3 DNA sequence: TGCGCCAGCAGCCTCAAACTAGCGGGAGGCCCCGGGGAGCTGTTTTTT. It encodes CASSLKLAGGPGELFF.

The CDR3 sequence is CASRNLRTGIVRANYGYTF. The CDR3 DNA reads as TGTGCCAGCAGAAACCTTAGGACAGGGATAGTTCGGGCTAACTATGGCTACACCTTC. J is TRBJ1-2 and V is TRBV27; 8 bases align to TRBD1. V trimming: 6 bases; J trimming: 0 bases; junction bases outside the gene matches: 18. CDR1 and CDR2 from the germline V gene are MNHEY and SMNVEV (reference sequence). The CDR3 runs to 19 residues.

The chain recombines TRBV29-1 with TRBJ2-2; D gene ambiguous. Trimming cost V 5 bases and J 1 base, with 8 bases left between them. Germline lookup yields CDR1 SQVTM and CDR2 ANQGSEA. The length of the CDR3 is 13 residues. The CDR3 DNA reads TGCAGCGTTCGGAAGGGGAACACCGGGGAGCTGTTTTTT. The encoded protein is CSVRKGNTGELFF.

The rearrangement uses TRBV5-1 and TRBJ2-7; D remains unclear. Germline CDR1 reads SGHRS; CDR2 reads YFSETQ. V was clipped by 5 bases and J by 0 bases, with 12 bases between them. The CDR3 length is 14 residues. The chain's CDR3 is CASSKQGSSYEQYF. CDR3 sequence (DNA): TGCGCCAGCAGTAAACAAGGATCCTCCTACGAGCAGTACTTC.

DNA of the CDR3: TGCGCCAGCAGCCGCCGGACAGTGAACACTGAAGCTTTCTTT. It codes for CASSRRTVNTEAFF. The V gene is TRBV5-1, the J gene TRBJ1-1, with TRBD1 as a possible D gene (6 bases). The CDR3 length is 14 residues. V lost 4 bases and J lost 0, with 10 bases in between. From germline, CDR1 is SGHRS and CDR2 YFSETQ.

The rearrangement links TRBV10-3 to TRBJ2-4; D gene unclear. V shed 5 bases and J shed 8 bases, with 16 bases lying between them. Germline V gene lookup returns CDR1 ENHRY and CDR2 SYGVKD. The CDR3 is 14 residues long. The CDR3 region is CAISLDSGRDIQYF. In DNA form, the CDR3 reads TGTGCCATCAGTCTTGACTCCGGTAGAGACATTCAGTACTTC.

The V call is TRBV18, the J call TRBJ2-7; 9 bases agree with TRBD2. Trimming cost V 1 base and J 4 bases; bases outside gene matches: 5. Germline-derived CDR1 and CDR2 are KGHSH and LQKENI. The CDR3 contains 15 residues. Here the CDR3 reads CASSPRTTSGYEQYF. The CDR3 bases are TGTGCCAGCTCACCACGGACTACTAGCGGGTACGAGCAGTACTTC.

This clone occurred once. The chain links TRBV28 to TRBJ2-5; no clear D gene. Between the trimmed V and J ends, which lost 3 bases and 1 base, there was a span of 6 bases. The CDR3 contains 13 residues. Germline CDR1 reads MDHEN; CDR2 reads SYDVKM. The CDR3 loop reads CASSFQFQETQYF. CDR3 in DNA: TGTGCCAGCAGTTTTCAGTTCCAAGAGACCCAGTACTTC.

This chain uses TRBV19 with TRBJ2-5, with TRBD2 matching over 10 bases. CDR3 length equals 15 residues. Germline V lookup: CDR1 LNHDA, CDR2 SQIVND (reference sequence). V trimming: 6 bases; J trimming: 2 bases; junction bases outside the gene matches: 6. The DNA of the CDR3 is TGTGCCAGTAGGAGACTAGCGGGTACTCAAGAGACCCAGTACTTC. Translating gives CASRRLAGTQETQYF.